Below, one TCR beta chain is given with its context. This CDR3 contains 13 residues. CDR1 is SGDLS and CDR2 is YYNGEE in the germline V gene. Germline trimming cut 3 bases from V and 2 bases from J; bases unmatched to any gene: 2. This entry belongs to a study of blood T cell repertoires in COVID-19. This table comes from immunoSEQ multiplex PCR, and its TCRdb copy is limited to in-frame clones, with some not included. The sample has 150,000 to 200,000 clones; approximately 86% are singletons. Sequenced sample: peripheral blood. This TCR was sampled from a man in his 70s with acute or convalescent COVID-19. This chain joins TRBV9 and TRBJ2-7; 7 bases align to TRBD1. CDR3 residues: CASSATGAYEQYF. As DNA, the CDR3 is TGTGCCAGCAGCGCCACAGGGGCCTACGAGCAGTACTTC.